These 26 T cell receptor beta chains share one sample of origin, sequenced in a study of T cells in Graves' hyperthyroidism and ophthalmopathy. Amplified TCR beta CDR3 regions derived from RNA transcripts. With the HTBI primer set, the TCR CDR3 went through a first round of RT-PCR. TCRdb recomputed calls from the multiplex PCR reads with MiXCR, one row per CDR3 protein. The sample records nearly 600,000 distinct CDR3 sequences, over 11% being singletons. Sample: blood. These receptors all come from a woman in her twenties or thirties with Graves' hyperthyroidism that later progressed to Graves' ophthalmopathy.

This clonotype was observed at least ten times. V is TRBV10-3 and J is TRBJ2-5; a possible D gene is TRBD1 (6 bases). The CDR3 consists of 15 residues. V was clipped by 5 bases and J by 1 base, with 14 bases between them. The germline gives CDR1 ENHRY, CDR2 SYGVKD. The CDR3 sequence is CAISRTVPFQETQYF. DNA for the CDR3: TGTGCCATCAGTCGGACAGTACCTTTCCAAGAGACCCAGTACTTC.

This clonotype was detected many times. DNA for the CDR3: TGCGCCAGCAGCTTGGTAACTGCGAACACTGAAGCTTTCTTT. Translation: CASSLVTANTEAFF. The rearrangement uses TRBV5-1 and TRBJ1-1; D gene uncertain. The germline gives CDR1 SGHRS, CDR2 YFSETQ. The CDR3 consists of 14 residues. V gave up 0 bases and J gave up 1 base, with 7 bases separating them.

This clonotype was recorded a few times. The rearrangement uses TRBV6-1 and TRBJ1-1; D possibly corresponds to TRBD1 (6 bases). This CDR3 has 15 residues. V lost 7 bases to trimming and J lost 1 base, with 16 bases between them. Germline CDR1 MNHNS, CDR2 SASEGT. The CDR3 loop is CASTRQAATNTEAFF. The CDR3 coding sequence is TGTGCCAGCACCCGACAGGCCGCTACGAACACTGAAGCTTTCTTT.

This clonotype was counted ten times or more. The V and J genes are TRBV30 and TRBJ2-1, with D possibly called TRBD1 or TRBD2 (5 bases each). The CDR3 loop spans 14 amino acids. Deletions cut 5 bases from V and 0 bases from J, with 11 bases between. Germline lookup yields CDR1 GTSNPN and CDR2 SVGIG (reference sequence). This CDR3 is CAWASGSSYNEQFF. The DNA for the CDR3 is TGTGCCTGGGCCTCAGGGAGCTCCTACAATGAGCAGTTCTTC.

This clonotype showed up many times. This chain connects TRBV24-1 to TRBJ1-1, with 10 bases identical to TRBD1. The junction had 6 bases not matched to a gene; V was cut back by 7 bases and J by 5 bases. Germline V gene lookup returns CDR1 KGHDR and CDR2 SFDVKD. The CDR3 sequence is 14 residues long. The CDR3 nucleotides are TGTGCCACCAGCGGGGGGACAGGGGAGACTGAAGCTTTCTTT. It specifies CATSGGTGETEAFF.

This clonotype was seen repeatedly, ten times or more. The V call is TRBV28, the J call TRBJ2-7; D might be TRBD1 (6 bases). This CDR3 spans 13 amino acids. Deletions cut 7 bases from V and 7 bases from J, with 17 bases between. Germline V CDR1 and CDR2: MDHEN, SYDVKM. The CDR3 region has the DNA TGTGCCAGCAAGGTCAGGACAGAACGAGAGCAGTACTTC. It yields the protein CASKVRTEREQYF.

This clonotype was picked up many times. V and J are TRBV2 and TRBJ1-1, with D maybe TRBD1 (5 bases). The germline CDR1 and CDR2 sequences are SNHLY and FYNNEI. The CDR3 runs 14 residues. Trimming stripped 3 bases from V and 1 base from J, with 9 bases between. The CDR3 sequence: CASSDSRANTEAFF. CDR3 bases: TGTGCCAGCAGTGATTCCAGGGCGAACACTGAAGCTTTCTTT.

This clonotype was counted ten times or more. The rearrangement joins TRBV12-5 to TRBJ2-3, with D uncertain. The CDR3 extends over 13 amino acids. Trimming shortened V by 1 base and J by 6 bases, and 8 bases separated the two germline ends. Germline lookup yields CDR1 LGHNT and CDR2 FRNRAP. The CDR3 DNA sequence: TGTGCTAGTGGTTTGGGTTCGTTTGATACGCAGTATTTT. This translates into CASGLGSFDTQYF. Drawing the rest from reference TRBV12-5 and TRBJ2-3, the complete variable domain is DARVTQTPRHKVTEMGQEVTMRCQPILGHNTVFWYRQTMMQGLELLAYFRNRAPLDDSGMPKDRFSAEMPDATLATLKIQPSEPRDSAVYFCASGLGSFDTQYFGPGTRLTVL.

This clonotype turned up a few times. The chain recombines TRBV19 with TRBJ2-6; tentatively, D is TRBD1 (5 bases). V gave up 3 bases and J gave up 4 bases, with 13 bases separating them. Germline CDR1 LNHDA, CDR2 SQIVND (reference sequence). This CDR3 region has 16 residues. As DNA, the CDR3 is TGTGCCAGTAGTATGGGGCAGGGTAACGGGGCCAACGTCCTGACTTTC. Translation: CASSMGQGNGANVLTF.

This clonotype came up many times. This chain uses TRBV28 with TRBJ1-6; the D gene is possibly TRBD1 (5 bases). V lost 6 bases to trimming and J lost 8 bases, with 17 bases between them. The CDR3 has 15 residues. CDR1 is MDHEN and CDR2 is SYDVKM in the germline V gene. CDR3 bases: TGTGCCAGCAGCATAGAGTTTGGGGGTGATTCACCCCTCCACTTT. This gives the protein CASSIEFGGDSPLHF.

This chain uses TRBV7-2 with TRBJ2-1; 13 nucleotides align to TRBD2. The CDR3 covers 18 residues. Losses at the gene ends were 4 bases for V and 6 bases for J; bases not matched to a gene: 12. Germline V gene sequence: CDR1 SGHTA, CDR2 FQGNSA. The CDR3 here is CASSSIRTSGSVGNEQFF. The CDR3 nucleotides are TGTGCCAGCAGCTCTATTCGGACTAGCGGGAGCGTTGGCAATGAGCAGTTCTTC.

This clonotype was recorded many times. The gene calls are TRBV6-2 or TRBV6-3 and TRBJ2-1; 9 bases line up with TRBD2. The CDR3 runs 15 residues. Looked up from germline, CDR1 is MNHEY and CDR2 is SVGEGT. V lost 7 bases, J lost 3 bases, and 7 bases stayed unmatched. CDR3 region: CASIQPREGYNEQFF. The CDR3 DNA reads as TGTGCCAGCATTCAACCGCGGGAGGGCTACAATGAGCAGTTCTTC.

This clonotype was recorded many times. The chain combines TRBV6-5 with TRBJ1-1, with 7 bases identical to TRBD1. With V trimmed by 2 bases and J by 12 bases, 6 bases remained unmatched. CDR3 length equals 12 residues. Germline lookup yields CDR1 MNHEY and CDR2 SVGAGI. The CDR3 DNA follows: TGTGCCAGCAGTTACAAGACAGGGACTTCTTTCTTT. It yields the protein CASSYKTGTSFF.

This clonotype was recorded a few times. The chain joins TRBV13 to TRBJ1-1; D remains ambiguous. The germline V and J ends were trimmed by 8 bases and 6 bases, with 13 bases remaining between them. The CDR3 has 12 amino acids. CDR1 is PRHDT and CDR2 is FYEKMQ in the germline V gene (reference sequence). The CDR3 DNA reads TGTGCCAGCGGACTGTCCGGGGCTGAAGCTTTCTTT. It is translated as CASGLSGAEAFF.

As for this clonotype: Possible read error: a much larger clone is one base away. This chain uses TRBV5-6 with TRBJ2-7; TRBD1 matches at 7 bases. The CDR3 is 14 residues long. Germline CDR1 reads SGHDT; CDR2 reads YYEEEE. CDR3 residues: CASSLGRGIYEHYF. For the CDR3, the DNA is TGTGCCAGCAGCTTGGGCAGGGGGATATACGAGCACTACTTC.

This clonotype showed up many times. The chain is built from TRBV12-3 or TRBV12-4 and TRBJ2-3; tentatively, D is TRBD1 (6 bases). This CDR3 has 15 residues. With 4 bases removed from V and 3 bases from J, the gap between germline ends came to 14 bases. CDR3 sequence: CASSSLDSRTDTQYF. CDR3 DNA: TGTGCCAGCAGTTCCCTGGACAGCCGGACAGATACGCAGTATTTT.

The chain links TRBV5-6 to TRBJ2-3, with no clear D. The CDR3 sequence is 15 residues long. V lost 2 bases and J lost 5, with 15 bases in between. CDR1 SGHDT and CDR2 YYEEEE come from the germline V gene. The CDR3 coding sequence is TGTGCCAGCAGCTTAGCTGGCGGTTCTGTAGATACGCAGTATTTT. This sequence encodes CASSLAGGSVDTQYF.

The chain employs TRBV4-1 and TRBJ1-1; maybe TRBD1 (6 bases). The CDR3 is made up of 15 amino acids. Trimming stripped 2 bases from V and 1 base from J, with 11 bases between. From germline, CDR1 is MGHRA and CDR2 YSYEKL. The CDR3, as DNA: TGCGCCAGCAGCCAAAAACGGGGACAGAACACTGAAGCTTTCTTT. Protein sequence: CASSQKRGQNTEAFF.

This clonotype was observed many times. The chain employs TRBV20-1 and TRBJ2-3; D unresolved. The CDR3 covers 14 residues. Between the trimmed V and J ends, which lost 1 base and 4 bases, there was a span of 12 bases. Germline V gives CDR1 DFQATT, CDR2 SNEGSKA (reference sequence). In DNA, the CDR3 is TGCAGTGCTAGAGTTGGGCTATTTGCAGATACGCAGTATTTT. Translation: CSARVGLFADTQYF.

In the case of this clonotype: A much more abundant neighbour one base away suggests this may be a read error. This chain links TRBV15 with TRBJ2-1; TRBD1 aligns across 7 bases. In germline, CDR1 is LNHNV, CDR2 YYDKDF (reference sequence). Trimming removed 0 bases from V and 10 bases from J; junction bases left unmatched: 6. The CDR3 covers 14 residues. The CDR3 is CATSRDRGYYEQFF. Written as DNA, the CDR3 is TGTGCCACCAGCAGAGACAGGGGGTACTACGAGCAGTTCTTC.

V usage is TRBV19 and J usage is TRBJ1-5; 7 bases fit TRBD1. The J segment lost 7 bases and the V segment lost 6 bases, leaving 3 bases of the junction unmatched. CDR3 size: 12 residues. The germline CDR1 and CDR2 sequences are LNHDA and SQIVND (reference sequence). DNA for the CDR3: TGTGCCAGTAGGCAGGGGGGACAGCCCCAGCATTTT. Translation gives CASRQGGQPQHF.

This clonotype was seen just once. This chain uses TRBV2 with TRBJ2-5; TRBD2 matches at 10 bases. The CDR3 loop spans 14 amino acids. Germline V gene sequence: CDR1 SNHLY, CDR2 FYNNEI. Trimming took 6 bases from V and 1 from J; bases not matched to a gene: 2. The CDR3 is CASSGTSVQETQYF. DNA of the CDR3: TGTGCCAGCAGCGGGACTAGCGTCCAAGAGACCCAGTACTTC.

This chain joins TRBV28 and TRBJ2-3; D is perhaps TRBD2 (6 bases). The CDR3 is made up of 15 amino acids. Germline V gene data show CDR1 as MDHEN and CDR2 as SYDVKM. The V end lost 6 bases, the J end lost 3 bases, and 16 bases lay between the germline ends. For the CDR3, the DNA is TGTGCCAGCAGATGGCGGGGCGGTGGGACAGATACGCAGTATTTT. The encoded protein is CASRWRGGGTDTQYF.

This clonotype was seen at least ten times. The chain employs TRBV28 and TRBJ1-2, with a possible D match to TRBD1 (6 bases). The germline V gene encodes CDR1 MDHEN and CDR2 SYDVKM. This CDR3 contains 15 residues. V shed 7 bases and J shed 1 base, with 16 bases lying between them. CDR3 nucleotide sequence: TGTGCCAGCACCTCCCGGGGGGCGCGTAACTATGGCTACACCTTC. Translated: CASTSRGARNYGYTF.

This clonotype was observed a handful of times. The gene calls are TRBV5-8 and TRBJ2-1, with TRBD2 matching 11 bases. The V segment lost 4 bases and the J segment 7 bases; nucleotides outside the gene matches: 13. The CDR3 loop spans 17 amino acids. CDR1 and CDR2 (germline): SGHTS, YDEGEE. CDR3 sequence reads: CASSLPGTSGIGNEQFF. The CDR3 DNA reads as TGTGCCAGCAGCCTTCCCGGGACTAGCGGAATTGGTAATGAGCAGTTCTTC.

The chain recombines TRBV7-2 with TRBJ2-7; tentatively, D is TRBD1 (6 bases). CDR3 length: 12 amino acids. Germline lookup yields CDR1 SGHTA and CDR2 FQGNSA. Trimming removed 8 bases from V and 3 bases from J, with 11 bases in between. The chain's CDR3 is CASGSQGYEQYF. Here the CDR3 DNA reads TGTGCCAGCGGCTCACAGGGCTACGAGCAGTACTTC.